The entry that follows covers one T cell receptor (beta chain) sequence. This sample was taken from a study of radiation and T cells in renal cell carcinoma. Overall study context: Nephrectomy followed 15 Gy stereotactic body radiation by 4 weeks.

Time point meaning: blood 2 weeks post-SBRT. The treatment here: 15 Gy SBRT to primary tumor, nephrectomy 4 weeks later. Assay used: immunoSEQ multiplex PCR; TCRdb lists only in-frame clones, some missing. The sample contains about 130,000 clones, roughly 91% of which appear only once. Germline assignment: CDR1 MGHRA and CDR2 YSYEKL. The V gene lost 1 base and the J gene lost 5 bases, with 14 bases spanning the gap. This CDR3 comprises 15 residues. The sequencing used blood, collected from a patient whose treatment included radiotherapy and nephrectomy. The chain recombines TRBV4-1 with TRBJ1-2; D might be TRBD1 (5 bases). The clonotype was recovered from a woman between 65 and 79 years old with renal cell carcinoma. Here the CDR3 DNA reads TGCGCCAGCAGCCAAGTTGGCAGGGAGGGTTATGGCTACACCTTC. Amino acid sequence: CASSQVGREGYGYTF.